This T cell receptor beta chain was recovered during a study of blood T cells in healthy people across ages. About the study: About one barcoded TCR beta cDNA was captured per two T cells. Findings of the study overall: PBMCs went unsorted, and a conclusive naive versus antigen-experienced comparison was therefore prevented. One million T cells yielded diversity estimates that were considered underestimates.

The length of the CDR3 is 14 residues. Germline values: CDR1 MGHRA, CDR2 YSYEKL. The V segment lost 2 bases and the J segment 6 bases; nucleotides outside the gene matches: 2. A second PCR, run for about 7 to 11 cycles, used a sample-barcoded 5' primer plus a J-beta primer mix. TCRdb analysed the 5' RACE reads with MiXCR anew, one entry per CDR3 protein. The sample yields some 920,000 distinct CDR3 sequences, roughly 50% seen once. A word on this clonotype: Its matching antigen is unknown.

Material: blood. The TCR originated in a woman between 55 and 75 years old in good health. The chain has TRBV4-1 and TRBJ2-1, with 9 bases fitting TRBD2. CDR3 sequence (DNA): TGCGCCAGCAGCCAACCGACTAGCGGCAATGAGCAGTTCTTC. Amino acids: CASSQPTSGNEQFF.